This T cell receptor beta chain was identified in a study of blood T cell repertoires in COVID-19. Study context: COVID-19 samples, acute and convalescent, were from the United States, Italy and Spain. From T cells, B-cell-depleted T cells, or PBMCs came the material, which was cDNA or gDNA.

Assay: immunoSEQ multiplex PCR; the TCRdb copy retains only in-frame clones and omits some. The sample consists of about 65,000 clones, 80% to 95% of them appearing once. The CDR3 is 14 amino acids. Germline lookup yields CDR1 MDHEN and CDR2 SYDVKM. V lost 5 bases to trimming and J lost 4 bases, with 11 bases between them. The sequenced material came from peripheral blood. The sequence was collected from a man aged 70-80 years with active COVID-19. The V call is TRBV28, the J call TRBJ1-4; TRBD1 might be the D (5 bases). The CDR3 protein is CASSPPGGNEKLFF. Here the CDR3 DNA reads TGTGCCAGCAGTCCTCCGGGGGGTAATGAAAAACTGTTTTTT.